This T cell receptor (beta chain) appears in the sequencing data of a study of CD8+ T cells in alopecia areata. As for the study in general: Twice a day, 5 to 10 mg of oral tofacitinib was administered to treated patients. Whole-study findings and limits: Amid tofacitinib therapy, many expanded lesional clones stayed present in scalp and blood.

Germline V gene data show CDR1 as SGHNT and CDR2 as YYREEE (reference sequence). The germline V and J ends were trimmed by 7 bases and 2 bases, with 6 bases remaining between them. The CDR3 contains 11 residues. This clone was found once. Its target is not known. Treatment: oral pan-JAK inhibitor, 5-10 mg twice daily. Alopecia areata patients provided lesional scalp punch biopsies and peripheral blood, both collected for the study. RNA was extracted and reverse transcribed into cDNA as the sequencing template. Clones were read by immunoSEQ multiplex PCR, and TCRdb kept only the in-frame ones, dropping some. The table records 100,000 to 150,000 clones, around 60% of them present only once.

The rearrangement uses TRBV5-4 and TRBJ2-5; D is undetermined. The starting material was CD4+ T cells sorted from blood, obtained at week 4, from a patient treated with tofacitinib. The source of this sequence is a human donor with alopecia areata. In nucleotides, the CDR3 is TGTGCCAGCCGACAACAAGAGACCCAGTACTTC. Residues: CASRQQETQYF.